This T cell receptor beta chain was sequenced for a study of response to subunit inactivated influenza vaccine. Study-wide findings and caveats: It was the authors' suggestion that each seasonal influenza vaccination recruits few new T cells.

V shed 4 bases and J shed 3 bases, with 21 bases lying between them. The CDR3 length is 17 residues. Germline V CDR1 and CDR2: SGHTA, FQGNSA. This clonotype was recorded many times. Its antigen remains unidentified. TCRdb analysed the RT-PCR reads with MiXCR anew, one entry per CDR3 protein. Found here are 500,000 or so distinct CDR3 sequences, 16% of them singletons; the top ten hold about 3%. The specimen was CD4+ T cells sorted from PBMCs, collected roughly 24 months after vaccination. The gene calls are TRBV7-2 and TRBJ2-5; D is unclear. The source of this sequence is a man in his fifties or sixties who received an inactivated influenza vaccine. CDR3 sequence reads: CASSYGPGNLLKETQYF. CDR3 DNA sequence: TGTGCCAGCAGCTACGGACCCGGAAATCTACTGAAAGAGACCCAGTACTTC. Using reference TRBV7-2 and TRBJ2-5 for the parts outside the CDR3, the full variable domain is GAGVSQSPSNKVTEKGKDVELRCDPISGHTALYWYRQSLGQGLEFLIYFQGNSAPDKSGLPSDRFSAERTGGSVSTLTIQRTQQEDSAVYLCASSYGPGNLLKETQYFGPGTRLLVL.